This T cell receptor beta chain was profiled in a study of blood T cells in healthy people across ages. Individuals who donated were healthy Caucasians from Russia aged roughly 6 to 100. A J-beta primer mix and a sample-barcoded 5' primer were used in a second PCR of about 7 to 11 cycles. One entry per CDR3 protein results from TCRdb running MiXCR on the 5' RACE reads. The profile covers 1.4 million or so distinct CDR3 sequences, with roughly 43% appearing a single time and 4% taken by the ten largest. This clonotype was seen a few times. Trimming shortened V by 1 base and J by 6 bases, and 6 bases separated the two germline ends. The CDR3 runs to 12 residues. CDR1 is LGHNA and CDR2 is YNFKEQ in the germline V gene.

This clonotype was sampled from a woman between 18 and 30 years old in good health. V is TRBV4-2 and J is TRBJ1-1, with D possibly matching TRBD1 (5 bases). Sequencing was performed on blood. The CDR3 here is CASSQAGAEAFF. CDR3 nucleotides: TGTGCCAGCAGCCAAGCGGGGGCTGAAGCTTTCTTT.